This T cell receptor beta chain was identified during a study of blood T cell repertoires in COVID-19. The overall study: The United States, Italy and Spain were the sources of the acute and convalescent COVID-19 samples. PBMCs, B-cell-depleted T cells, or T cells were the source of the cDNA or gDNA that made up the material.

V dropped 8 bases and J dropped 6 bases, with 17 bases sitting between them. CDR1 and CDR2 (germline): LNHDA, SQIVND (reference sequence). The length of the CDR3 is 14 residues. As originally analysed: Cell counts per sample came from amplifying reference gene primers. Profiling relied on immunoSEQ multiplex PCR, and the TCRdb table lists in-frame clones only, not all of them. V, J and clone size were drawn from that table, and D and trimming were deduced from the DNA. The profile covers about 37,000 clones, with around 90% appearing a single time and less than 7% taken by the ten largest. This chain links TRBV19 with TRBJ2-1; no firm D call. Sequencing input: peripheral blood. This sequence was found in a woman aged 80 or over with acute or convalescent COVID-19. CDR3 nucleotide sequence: TGTGCCAGTCAGAACCTTCAAACCCTCAATGAGCAGTTCTTC. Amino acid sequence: CASQNLQTLNEQFF.